A single sample is the source of the 5 T cell receptor beta chains below, sequenced in a study of T cells in Graves' hyperthyroidism and ophthalmopathy. Regions amplified from RNA transcripts were the TCR beta CDR3 regions. RT-PCR in the first round (using the HTBI primer set) targeted the TCR CDR3. TCRdb analysed the multiplex PCR reads with MiXCR anew, one entry per CDR3 protein. Here the sample spans about 400,000 distinct CDR3 sequences, more than 13% being singletons. The sequenced sample consisted of blood. These receptor sequences come from a man aged 50-59 years with Graves' ophthalmopathy.

This clonotype was picked up many times. The chain joins TRBV27 to TRBJ2-3, with 12 bases identical to TRBD2. The germline gives CDR1 MNHEY, CDR2 SMNVEV (reference sequence). CDR3 size: 16 residues. J gave up 2 bases and V 4 bases, and 4 bases lay outside the gene matches. For the CDR3, the DNA is TGTGCCAGCAGTTCTGGACTAGCGGGGCCCACAGATACGCAGTATTTT. The encoded protein is CASSSGLAGPTDTQYF.

This clonotype appeared many times. V is TRBV28 and J is TRBJ2-3; 10 bases are a match to TRBD2. The CDR3 runs to 14 residues. Germline V gene sequence: CDR1 MDHEN, CDR2 SYDVKM. V lost 8 bases, J lost 4 bases, and 6 bases stayed unmatched. CDR3 DNA: TGTGCCAGCGGGGCTAGCGGGGGCCCAGATACGCAGTATTTT. It yields the protein CASGASGGPDTQYF.

J is TRBJ1-5 and V is TRBV20-1, with D perhaps matching TRBD1 (6 bases). The V gene's germline CDR1 is DFQATT and CDR2 SNEGSKA (reference sequence). The germline V and J ends were trimmed by 3 bases and 4 bases, with 13 bases remaining between them. This CDR3 comprises 14 residues. The DNA for the CDR3 is TGCAGTGCTAGTCAGGACAGCTATAATCAGCCCCAGCATTTT. Translation gives CSASQDSYNQPQHF.

This chain joins TRBV29-1 and TRBJ2-7; unclear D gene. Trimming pared 5 bases from V and 0 bases from J, leaving 8 bases between. The CDR3 runs to 12 residues. Germline V gives CDR1 SQVTM, CDR2 ANQGSEA. The CDR3 DNA is TGCAGCGTTCTGGGCAGCTCCTACGAGCAGTACTTC. This gives the protein CSVLGSSYEQYF.

This clonotype appeared a few times. The chain has TRBV6-1 and TRBJ2-2, with 12 bases matching TRBD2. Germline trimming cut 5 bases from V and 3 bases from J; bases unmatched to any gene: 4. The CDR3 runs to 16 residues. The germline CDR1 and CDR2 sequences are MNHNS and SASEGT. CDR3 nucleotides: TGTGCCAGCAGTAGGACTAGCGGGATCTACACCGGGGAGCTGTTTTTT. Its protein is CASSRTSGIYTGELFF.